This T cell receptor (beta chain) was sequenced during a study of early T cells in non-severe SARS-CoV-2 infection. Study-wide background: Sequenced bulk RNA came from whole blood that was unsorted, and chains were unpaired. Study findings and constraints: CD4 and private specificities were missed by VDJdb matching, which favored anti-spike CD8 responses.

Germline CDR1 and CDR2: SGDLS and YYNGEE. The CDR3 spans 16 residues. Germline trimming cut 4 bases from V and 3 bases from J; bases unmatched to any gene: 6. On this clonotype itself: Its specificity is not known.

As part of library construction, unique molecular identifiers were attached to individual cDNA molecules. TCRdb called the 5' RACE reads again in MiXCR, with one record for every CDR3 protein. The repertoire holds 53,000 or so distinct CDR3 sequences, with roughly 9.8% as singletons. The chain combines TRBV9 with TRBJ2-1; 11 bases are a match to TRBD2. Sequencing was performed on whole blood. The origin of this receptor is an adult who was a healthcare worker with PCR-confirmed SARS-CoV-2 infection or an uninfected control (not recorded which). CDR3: CASSPIAGGYYNEQFF. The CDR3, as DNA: TGTGCCAGCAGCCCAATAGCGGGAGGGTACTACAATGAGCAGTTCTTC.